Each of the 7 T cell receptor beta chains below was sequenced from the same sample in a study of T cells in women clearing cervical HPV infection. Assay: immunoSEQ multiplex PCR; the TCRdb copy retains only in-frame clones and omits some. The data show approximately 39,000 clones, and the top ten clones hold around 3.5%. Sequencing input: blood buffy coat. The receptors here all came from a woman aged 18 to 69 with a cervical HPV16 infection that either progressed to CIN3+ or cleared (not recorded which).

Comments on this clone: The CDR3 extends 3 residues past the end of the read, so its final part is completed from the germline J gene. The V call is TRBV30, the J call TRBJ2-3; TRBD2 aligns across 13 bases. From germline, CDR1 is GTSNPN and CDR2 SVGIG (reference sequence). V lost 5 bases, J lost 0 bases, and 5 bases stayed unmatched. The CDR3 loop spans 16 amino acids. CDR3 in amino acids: CAWFGTSGASTDTQYF. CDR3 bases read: TGTGCCTGGTTTGGGACTAGCGGGGCTAGCACAGATACG.

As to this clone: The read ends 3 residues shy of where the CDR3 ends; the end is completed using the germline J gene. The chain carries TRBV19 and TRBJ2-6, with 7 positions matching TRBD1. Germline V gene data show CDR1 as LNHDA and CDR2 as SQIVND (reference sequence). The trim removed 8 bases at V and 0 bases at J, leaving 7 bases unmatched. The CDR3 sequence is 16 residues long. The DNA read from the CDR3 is TGTGCCAGTGGTCCAGGGGGTATCTCTGGGGCCAACGTC. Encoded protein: CASGPGGISGANV. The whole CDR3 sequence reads CASGPGGISGANVLTF.

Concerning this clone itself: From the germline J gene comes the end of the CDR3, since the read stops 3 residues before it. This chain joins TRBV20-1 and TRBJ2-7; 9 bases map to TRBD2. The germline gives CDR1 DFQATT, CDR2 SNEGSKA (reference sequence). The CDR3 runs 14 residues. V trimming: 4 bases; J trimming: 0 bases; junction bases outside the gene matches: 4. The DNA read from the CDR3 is TGCAGTGCTATGAGCGGGAGGCACTCCTACGAG. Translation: CSAMSGRHSYE. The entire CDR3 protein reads CSAMSGRHSYEQYF.

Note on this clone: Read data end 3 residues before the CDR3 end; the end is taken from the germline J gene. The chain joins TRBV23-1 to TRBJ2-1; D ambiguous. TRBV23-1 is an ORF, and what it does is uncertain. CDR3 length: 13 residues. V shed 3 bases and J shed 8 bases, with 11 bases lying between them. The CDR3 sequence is CASSHRVPDEQFF. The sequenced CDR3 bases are TGCGCCAGCAGTCATAGGGTCCCGGATGAG.

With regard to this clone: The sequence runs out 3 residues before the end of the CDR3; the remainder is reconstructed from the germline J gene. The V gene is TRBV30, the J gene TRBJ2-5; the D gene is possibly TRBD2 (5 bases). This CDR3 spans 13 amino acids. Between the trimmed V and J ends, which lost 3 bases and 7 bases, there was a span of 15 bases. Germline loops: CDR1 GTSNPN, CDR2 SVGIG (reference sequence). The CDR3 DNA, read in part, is TGTGCCTGGAGCCTAACTAGGGTGGGGACC. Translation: CAWSLTRVGT. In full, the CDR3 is CAWSLTRVGTQYF.

This CDR3 reads CASSPYPGQLNYGYTF. The CDR3 DNA, read in part, is TGCGCCAGCAGCCCGTATCCGGGACAGCTTAACTATGGC. The chain combines TRBV5-1 with TRBJ1-2; 7 nucleotides match TRBD1. Read coverage stops 3 residues before the CDR3 terminus; the germline J gene supplies the remainder. The CDR3 runs 16 residues. Trimming took 4 bases from V and 1 from J; bases not matched to a gene: 10. Germline V gives CDR1 SGHRS, CDR2 YFSETQ.

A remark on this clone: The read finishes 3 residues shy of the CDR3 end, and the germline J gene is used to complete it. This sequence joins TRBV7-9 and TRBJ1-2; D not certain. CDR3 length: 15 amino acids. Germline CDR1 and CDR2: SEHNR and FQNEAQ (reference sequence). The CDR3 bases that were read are TGTGCCAGCAGCCCCCAGCGGGAGGGCCAGATTGAC. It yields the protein CASSPQREGQID. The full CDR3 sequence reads CASSPQREGQIDYTF.